These T cell receptor beta chains were read from a single sample in a study of control samples from healthy donors and cancer patients. This table comes from immunoSEQ multiplex PCR, and its TCRdb copy is limited to in-frame clones, with some not included. Among about 25,000 clones, approximately 85% were seen once, and the ten largest hold about 6.9%. Material: PBMCs. The receptor set was obtained from a woman aged 60-75 years with head and neck cancer. CDR3s include the opening cysteine and the closing phenylalanine or tryptophan. D genes are given only for firm matches. Expanded clones get a size class; other rows say once, few or many, or leave the size out.

clone_size j_call v_call d_call cdr3_aa cdr3_nt
NA TRBJ1-2 TRBV25-1 TRBD1 CASGQGYGYTF TGTGCCAGCGGACAGGGGTATGGCTACACCTTC
NA TRBJ2-7 TRBV2 NA CASSVTQNPTYEQYF TGTGCCAGCAGTGTTACACAAAACCCTACCTACGAGCAGTACTTC
few TRBJ1-4 TRBV18 NA CASHRTNEKLFF TGTGCCAGTCACCGAACAAATGAAAAACTGTTTTTT
NA TRBJ2-5 TRBV4-1 NA CASSPRQLGETQYF TGCGCCAGCAGCCCCCGTCAGTTAGGGGAGACCCAGTACTTC
NA TRBJ1-2 TRBV21-1 NA CASISWGTVRNYGYTF TGTGCCAGCATCTCATGGGGGACGGTCAGGAACTATGGCTACACCTTC
NA TRBJ2-1 TRBV2 NA CASSDLVERNEQFF TGTGCCAGCAGTGATTTGGTAGAGAGGAATGAGCAGTTCTTC
once TRBJ1-5 TRBV6-5 TRBD1 CASTPGQGSNQPQHF TGTGCCAGCACCCCGGGACAGGGGAGCAATCAGCCCCAGCATTTT
NA TRBJ2-7 TRBV7-9 NA CASSPQGGTYEQYF TGTGCCAGCAGCCCCCAGGGAGGAACCTACGAGCAGTACTTC
NA TRBJ1-6 TRBV5-1 NA CASRLQGDNSPLHF TGCGCCAGCAGACTACAGGGTGATAATTCACCCCTCCACTTT
NA TRBJ1-2 TRBV9 NA CASSVGQYGYTF TGTGCCAGCAGCGTCGGACAGTATGGCTACACCTTC
NA TRBJ1-1 TRBV19 NA CASSINGNTEAFF TGTGCCAGTAGTATTAACGGCAACACTGAAGCTTTCTTT
NA TRBJ2-4 TRBV6-2/TRBV6-3 NA CASSRQESLNIQYF TGTGCCAGCAGTAGACAGGAGTCCCTAAACATTCAGTACTTC
NA TRBJ1-5 TRBV5-1 NA CASSPGGGQQQPQHF TGCGCCAGCAGCCCCGGTGGAGGGCAGCAGCAGCCCCAGCATTTT
NA TRBJ2-2 TRBV12-3/TRBV12-4 NA CASSLNTGELFF TGTGCCAGCAGTTTAAACACCGGGGAGCTGTTTTTT
NA TRBJ2-2 TRBV11-3 TRBD1 CASRDRGRRELFF TGTGCCAGCCGGGACAGGGGTCGCCGGGAGCTGTTTTTT
NA TRBJ2-5 TRBV5-4 TRBD2 CASSPGLAGVKETQYF TGTGCCAGCAGCCCCGGACTAGCGGGGGTTAAAGAGACCCAGTACTTC
NA TRBJ2-1 TRBV7-3 NA CASSPSGDEQFF TGTGCCAGCAGCCCCTCAGGCGATGAGCAGTTCTTC
NA TRBJ2-3 TRBV2 NA CASSESGRSTDTQYF TGTGCCAGCAGTGAATCCGGGAGAAGCACAGATACGCAGTATTTT
once TRBJ1-1 TRBV7-2 NA CASSLWRAEAFF TGTGCCAGCAGCCTCTGGCGGGCCGAAGCTTTCTTT
NA TRBJ2-7 TRBV7-3 NA CASSLGITYEQYF TGTGCCAGCAGCTTGGGGATAACCTACGAGCAGTACTTC
NA TRBJ2-5 TRBV11-2 NA CASSLDPELGAQYF TGTGCCAGCAGCTTAGATCCTGAGCTGGGGGCCCAGTACTTC
NA TRBJ2-7 TRBV29-1 TRBD2 CSVGKGGLAGVSSYEQYF TGCAGCGTTGGAAAGGGGGGACTAGCGGGAGTGTCGTCCTACGAGCAGTACTTC
NA TRBJ2-3 TRBV3-1/TRBV3-2 NA CASSQDEDTQYF TGTGCCAGCAGCCAAGACGAAGATACGCAGTATTTT
NA TRBJ1-3 TRBV29-1 NA CSVGYGGNTIYF TGCAGCGTTGGGTACGGGGGAAACACCATATATTTT
NA TRBJ2-2 TRBV7-3 NA CASSLNEFGELFF TGTGCCAGCAGCTTAAATGAATTCGGGGAGCTGTTTTTT
few TRBJ1-5 TRBV6-5 NA CASSSSRAPGNQPQHF TGTGCCAGCAGTTCCTCCAGGGCCCCTGGCAATCAGCCCCAGCATTTT
NA TRBJ2-6 TRBV5-4 NA CASSPPMSGGANVLTF TGTGCCAGCAGCCCGCCGATGAGTGGTGGGGCCAACGTCCTGACTTTC
NA TRBJ1-5 TRBV5-4 TRBD1 CASSKDRGNQPQHF TGTGCCAGCAGCAAGGACAGGGGCAATCAGCCCCAGCATTTT
few TRBJ2-3 TRBV28 NA CASTQIPTDTQYF TGTGCCAGCACCCAAATTCCAACAGATACGCAGTATTTT
NA TRBJ2-3 TRBV4-1 TRBD2 CASSQAPTSGGQGTQYF TGCGCCAGCAGCCAAGCCCCGACTAGCGGGGGGCAGGGTACGCAGTATTTT
NA TRBJ2-1 TRBV6-5 TRBD2 CASSTGTSGYNEQFF TGTGCCAGCAGTACCGGGACTAGCGGCTACAATGAGCAGTTCTTC
NA TRBJ1-1 TRBV18 NA CASSLDSQMNTEAFF TGTGCCAGCTCACTGGACAGTCAGATGAACACTGAAGCTTTCTTT
NA TRBJ1-1 TRBV19 TRBD1 CASSITGANTEAFF TGTGCCAGTAGTATAACAGGGGCGAACACTGAAGCTTTCTTT
NA TRBJ2-5 TRBV7-8 TRBD2 CASSTSGRGTQYF TGTGCCAGCAGTACTAGCGGGAGAGGGACCCAGTACTTC
NA TRBJ1-2 TRBV6-5 NA CASSTQGGDGYTF TGTGCCAGCAGCACACAGGGAGGAGATGGCTACACCTTC
NA TRBJ1-5 TRBV4-1 NA CASSQETGTPQHF TGCGCCAGCAGCCAGGAGACGGGGACGCCCCAGCATTTT
NA TRBJ1-3 TRBV9 NA CASSAPGTGNTIYF TGTGCCAGCAGCGCCCCAGGGACTGGAAACACCATATATTTT
NA TRBJ2-7 TRBV4-2 NA CASSQEYGTDYAQYF TGTGCCAGCAGCCAAGAATACGGGACGGACTACGCGCAGTACTTC
NA TRBJ1-6 TRBV7-2 TRBD1 CASSLAQGNNSPLHF TGTGCCAGCAGCTTAGCACAGGGGAATAATTCACCCCTCCACTTT
NA TRBJ2-1 TRBV5-1 TRBD2 CASSYQAGDPTEQFF TGCGCCAGCAGCTATCAAGCGGGGGACCCCACTGAGCAGTTCTTC
NA TRBJ2-1 TRBV9 NA CASSVTGSYNEQFF TGTGCCAGCAGCGTGACGGGATCGTACAATGAGCAGTTCTTC
few TRBJ1-1 TRBV7-2 NA CASSFRSTEAFF TGTGCCAGCAGCTTCCGGTCAACTGAAGCTTTCTTT
once TRBJ1-1 TRBV24-1 NA CATSDGARTEAFF TGTGCCACCAGTGATGGGGCCCGCACTGAAGCTTTCTTT
NA TRBJ2-5 TRBV7-8 NA CASSVVVNPETQYF TGTGCCAGCAGTGTAGTAGTTAACCCAGAGACCCAGTACTTC
NA TRBJ2-7 TRBV10-2 NA CASNLGVGEQYF TGCGCCAGCAATTTAGGGGTGGGCGAGCAGTACTTC